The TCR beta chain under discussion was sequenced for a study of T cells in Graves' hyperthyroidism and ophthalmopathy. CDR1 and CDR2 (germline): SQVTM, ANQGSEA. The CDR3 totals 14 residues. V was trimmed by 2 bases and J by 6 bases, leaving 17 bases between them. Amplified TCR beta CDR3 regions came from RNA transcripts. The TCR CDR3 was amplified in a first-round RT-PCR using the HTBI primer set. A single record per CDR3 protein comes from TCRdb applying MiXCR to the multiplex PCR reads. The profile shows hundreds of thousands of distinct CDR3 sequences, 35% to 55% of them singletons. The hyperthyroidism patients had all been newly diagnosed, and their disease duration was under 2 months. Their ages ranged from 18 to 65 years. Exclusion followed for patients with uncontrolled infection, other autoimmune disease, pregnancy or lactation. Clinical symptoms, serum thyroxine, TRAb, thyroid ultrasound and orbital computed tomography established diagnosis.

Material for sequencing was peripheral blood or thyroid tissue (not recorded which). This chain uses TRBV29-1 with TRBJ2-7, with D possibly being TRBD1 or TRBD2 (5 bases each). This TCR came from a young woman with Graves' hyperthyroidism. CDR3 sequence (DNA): TGCAGCGTTGAAAGTATGGCAGATGGGGGCGAGCAGTACTTC. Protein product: CSVESMADGGEQYF.